One and the same sample provided the 30 T cell receptor beta chains below, sequenced in a study of blood T cell repertoires in COVID-19. This table comes from immunoSEQ multiplex PCR, and its TCRdb copy is limited to in-frame clones, with some not included. The table includes 300,000 to 400,000 clones, about 93% detected once. The sequenced sample consisted of peripheral blood. These receptors were collected from a woman between 18 and 29 years old who had recovered from COVID-19.

V and J are TRBV30 and TRBJ1-4; no clear D. The CDR3 is 13 amino acids. Germline V gene data show CDR1 as GTSNPN and CDR2 as SVGIG (reference sequence). Trimming removed 5 bases from V and 8 bases from J, with 15 bases in between. The CDR3 reads CAWGRGPGEKLFF. CDR3 DNA: TGTGCCTGGGGAAGAGGGCCTGGGGAAAAACTGTTTTTT.

The J gene is TRBJ1-2, the V gene TRBV4-1, with D possibly being TRBD1 (5 bases). This CDR3 spans 15 amino acids. CDR1 and CDR2 (germline): MGHRA, YSYEKL. V was trimmed by 0 bases and J by 1 base, leaving 9 bases between them. CDR3 in DNA: TGCGCCAGCAGCCAAGAAACCAGGGTTAACTATGGCTACACCTTC. Amino acid sequence: CASSQETRVNYGYTF.

The chain uses TRBV4-3 and TRBJ1-2; possible D gene TRBD1, 5 bases. The length of the CDR3 is 15 residues. Germline CDR1 is LGHNA and CDR2 is YSLEER. V lost 2 bases, J lost 4 bases, and 14 bases lay in between. This CDR3 reads CASSQRPGGFYGYTF. CDR3 sequence (DNA): TGCGCCAGCAGCCAAAGACCTGGGGGGTTCTATGGCTACACCTTC.

This clone appeared once. The J gene is TRBJ2-3, the V gene TRBV7-2, with TRBD2 matching over 8 bases. The V segment lost 5 bases and the J segment 1 base; nucleotides outside the gene matches: 5. The CDR3 covers 15 residues. Germline V gene lookup returns CDR1 SGHTA and CDR2 FQGNSA. This CDR3 reads CASSLMTSGTDTQYF. CDR3 in DNA: TGTGCCAGCAGCCTGATGACTAGCGGCACAGATACGCAGTATTTT.

The CDR3 here is CASSPRTSGSYNEQFF. The CDR3 DNA sequence: TGTGCCAGCAGCCCCCGGACTAGCGGGAGCTACAATGAGCAGTTCTTC. The rearrangement joins TRBV7-9 to TRBJ2-1; 13 bases fit TRBD2. Germline V gene sequence: CDR1 SEHNR, CDR2 FQNEAQ (reference sequence). This CDR3 spans 16 amino acids. V was pared by 5 bases and J by 3 bases, with 4 bases of the junction left unmatched. Together with reference TRBV7-9 and TRBJ2-1, the CDR3 gives the full variable domain: DTGVSQNPRHKITKRGQNVTFRCDPISEHNRLYWYRQTLGQGPEFLTYFQNEAQLEKSRLLSDRFSAERPKGSFSTLEIQRTEQGDSAMYLCASSPRTSGSYNEQFFGPGTRLTVL.

This clone has more than one count but fewer than ten. This chain connects TRBV7-9 to TRBJ1-2; 7 nucleotides agree with TRBD1. Germline trimming cut 4 bases from V and 0 bases from J; bases unmatched to any gene: 11. The germline CDR1 and CDR2 sequences are SEHNR and FQNEAQ (reference sequence). The CDR3 length is 17 residues. The DNA for the CDR3 is TGTGCCAGCAGCTACGCTAGCAGACAGGGCGCTAACTATGGCTACACCTTC. Translation gives CASSYASRQGANYGYTF.

The chain has TRBV6-5 and TRBJ1-2, with D possibly TRBD1 on 5 matching bases. The CDR3 runs to 12 residues. CDR1 MNHEY and CDR2 SVGAGI come from the germline V gene. V was cut by 6 bases and J by 4 bases, with 9 bases left in between. Written as DNA, the CDR3 is TGTGCCAGCAGCAGGGTGGGCTATGGCTACACCTTC. Translating gives CASSRVGYGYTF.

CDR3 amino acids: CASSLAGVRDNEQFF. CDR3 DNA sequence: TGTGCCAGCAGCTTAGCGGGAGTTAGGGACAATGAGCAGTTCTTC. V and J are TRBV11-2 and TRBJ2-1; D may be TRBD2 (6 bases). This CDR3 region has 15 residues. The germline V gene has CDR1 SGHAT and CDR2 FQNNGV. V lost 1 base and J 5 bases, leaving 12 bases between the germline ends.

The V call is TRBV29-1, the J call TRBJ2-5; 7 bases are shared with TRBD1. Germline V gene data show CDR1 as SQVTM and CDR2 as ANQGSEA. This CDR3 is built from 13 residues. The V and J ends lost 5 bases and 5 bases, in that order; junction bases with no gene match: 8. The CDR3 loop is CSVRDSLGETQYF. The CDR3 bases are TGCAGCGTTCGGGACAGTCTAGGCGAGACCCAGTACTTC. The variable domain in full, with the rest retrieved from reference TRBV29-1 and TRBJ2-5, is SAVISQKPSRDICQRGTSLTIQCQVDSQVTMMFWYRQQPGQSLTLIATANQGSEATYESGFVIDKFPISRPNLTFSTLTVSNMSPEDSSIYLCSVRDSLGETQYFGPGTRLLVL.

This sequence joins TRBV29-1 and TRBJ1-1; D uncertain. CDR1 is SQVTM and CDR2 is ANQGSEA in the germline V gene. V dropped 8 bases and J dropped 0 bases, with 7 bases sitting between them. CDR3 length: 11 amino acids. CDR3 DNA sequence: TGCAGCTCAAAATTGAACACTGAAGCTTTCTTT. Translating it yields CSSKLNTEAFF.

The chain joins TRBV5-5 to TRBJ2-2; D unresolved. V was pared by 0 bases and J by 4 bases, with 7 bases between. Germline V gene data show CDR1 as SGHKS and CDR2 as YYEKEE (reference sequence). The CDR3 is made up of 14 amino acids. The CDR3 sequence is CASSLGVVTGELFF. CDR3 nucleotide sequence: TGTGCCAGCAGCTTGGGAGTGGTCACCGGGGAGCTGTTTTTT.

In its sample, this clone was seen once. The rearrangement joins TRBV27 to TRBJ1-6; 9 positions agree with TRBD1. CDR1 and CDR2 (germline): MNHEY, SMNVEV (reference sequence). The V and J ends lost 5 bases and 5 bases, in that order; junction bases with no gene match: 7. The CDR3 has 16 residues. CDR3 region: CASSKRTGVNNSPLHF. CDR3 DNA sequence: TGTGCCAGCAGTAAACGGACAGGGGTAAATAATTCACCCCTCCACTTT.

The chain is built from TRBV4-3 and TRBJ1-1, with D possibly being TRBD1 (5 bases). Trimming took 3 bases from V and 10 from J, leaving 12 bases between them. This CDR3 has 12 amino acids. Germline V lookup: CDR1 LGHNA, CDR2 YSLEER. The CDR3 sequence is CASSQGRGVAFF. The CDR3 DNA reads TGCGCCAGCAGCCAGGGTCGGGGGGTAGCTTTCTTT.

This clone was seen repeatedly, ten times or more. The DNA of the CDR3 is TGTGCCAGCAGCCACCGAAATCAGGATGAGCAGTTCTTC. It yields the protein CASSHRNQDEQFF. This chain connects TRBV3-1 (or the pseudogene TRBV3-2) to TRBJ2-1; no firm D call. The V gene lost 3 bases and the J gene lost 8 bases, with 11 bases spanning the gap. Germline V gene lookup returns CDR1 LGHDT and CDR2 YNNKEL (reference sequence). The CDR3 extends over 13 amino acids.

The rearrangement joins TRBV3-1 (or the pseudogene TRBV3-2) to TRBJ2-1; 12 bases match TRBD2. The CDR3 is made up of 15 amino acids. CDR1 is LGHDT, CDR2 YNNKEL, per germline (reference sequence). The junction had 0 bases not matched to a gene; V was cut back by 0 bases and J by 6 bases. The CDR3, as DNA: TGTGCCAGCAGCCAAGAACTAGCGGGAGGCAATGAGCAGTTCTTC. Protein product: CASSQELAGGNEQFF.

The rearrangement links TRBV13 to TRBJ1-2; 7 bases are shared with TRBD1. The CDR3 loop spans 15 amino acids. V lost 5 bases and J lost 3; bases outside the gene matches: 9. In germline, CDR1 is PRHDT, CDR2 FYEKMQ (reference sequence). CDR3 sequence (DNA): TGTGCCAGCAGCCTTCAGGGGGGATGGGACTATGGCTACACCTTC. Translated: CASSLQGGWDYGYTF.

The CDR3, as DNA: TGTGCCAGCGGACTAGCGGGAGTCGGGACCGGGGAGCTGTTTTTT. It translates to CASGLAGVGTGELFF. The rearrangement links TRBV19 to TRBJ2-2; 13 positions agree with TRBD2. The CDR3 runs to 15 residues. J lost 5 bases, V lost 9 bases, and 6 bases had no gene match. CDR1 is LNHDA, CDR2 SQIVND, per germline (reference sequence).

The chain has TRBV6-5 and TRBJ2-5; 10 bases match TRBD1. V shed 2 bases, J shed 3 bases, and the junction held 3 bases outside the gene matches. Germline V CDR1 and CDR2: MNHEY, SVGAGI. This CDR3 is built from 15 residues. CDR3 region: CASSYPGTGEETQYF. CDR3 nucleotides: TGTGCCAGCAGTTACCCCGGGACAGGGGAAGAGACCCAGTACTTC.

This chain connects TRBV30 to TRBJ1-5, with 7 bases identical to TRBD1. The CDR3 has 15 amino acids. V shed 0 bases, J shed 3 bases, and the junction held 5 bases outside the gene matches. Germline assignment: CDR1 GTSNPN and CDR2 SVGIG (reference sequence). DNA for the CDR3: TGTGCCTGGAGTGTCGGACAGGTGTACAATCAGCCCCAGCATTTT. Translated, it gives CAWSVGQVYNQPQHF.

The J gene is TRBJ1-2, the V gene TRBV7-9, with 9 nucleotides matching TRBD1. Trimming cost V 3 bases and J 7 bases; bases outside gene matches: 12. The CDR3 totals 16 residues. Germline CDR1 SEHNR, CDR2 FQNEAQ (reference sequence). The CDR3 nucleotides read TGTGCCAGCAGCTTGCACGACGGGACAGGGAGCCGTGGCTACACCTTC. Translation: CASSLHDGTGSRGYTF.

The V call is TRBV11-3, the J call TRBJ1-1, with D possibly TRBD1 on 6 matching bases. CDR1 is SGHNT, CDR2 YENEEA, per germline. This CDR3 has 14 amino acids. Trimming took off 4 bases at V and 1 base at J, with 10 bases between the two ends. The DNA for the CDR3 is TGTGCCAGCAGCTGGTTGACAGGGAACACTGAAGCTTTCTTT. The encoded protein is CASSWLTGNTEAFF. Full variable domain (rest looked up from reference TRBV11-3 and TRBJ1-1): EAGVVQSPRYKIIEKKQPVAFWCNPISGHNTLYWYLQNLGQGPELLIRYENEEAVDDSQLPKDRFSAERLKGVDSTLKIQPAELGDSAVYLCASSWLTGNTEAFFGQGTRLTVV.

The rearrangement joins TRBV11-3 to TRBJ2-1; tentative D call: TRBD1 (6 bases). From germline, CDR1 is SGHNT and CDR2 YENEEA. Trimming removed 2 bases at V and 5 bases at J, with 13 bases between. The length of the CDR3 is 15 residues. The CDR3 sequence is CASSLRGQPHNEQFF. The CDR3, as DNA: TGTGCCAGCAGCTTAAGAGGACAGCCACACAATGAGCAGTTCTTC.

The V call is TRBV14, the J call TRBJ2-2, with TRBD1 matching over 10 bases. The CDR3 runs 15 residues. V was clipped by 4 bases and J by 7 bases; unmatched bases: 6. Germline CDR1 SGHDN, CDR2 FVKESK. For the CDR3, the DNA is TGTGCCAGCAGCCCGGGACAGGGGAAGGTCGGGGAGCTGTTTTTT. It translates to CASSPGQGKVGELFF.

The chain combines TRBV5-1 with TRBJ1-2; no definite D call. The CDR3 totals 15 residues. Trimming stripped 0 bases from V and 4 bases from J, with 13 bases between. Germline CDR1 SGHRS, CDR2 YFSETQ. The CDR3 is CASSLDGGSVYGYTF. As DNA, the CDR3 is TGCGCCAGCAGCTTGGACGGAGGGTCGGTCTATGGCTACACCTTC. Full variable domain (missing parts from reference TRBV5-1 and TRBJ1-2): KAGVTQTPRYLIKTRGQQVTLSCSPISGHRSVSWYQQTPGQGLQFLFEYFSETQRNKGNFPGRFSGRQFSNSRSEMNVSTLELGDSALYLCASSLDGGSVYGYTFGSGTRLTVV.

The gene calls are TRBV7-2 and TRBJ2-7; unclear D gene. The V and J ends lost 1 base and 2 bases respectively, with 9 bases between them. The CDR3 sequence is 14 residues long. CDR1 and CDR2 from the germline V gene are SGHTA and FQGNSA. The CDR3 coding sequence is TGTGCCAGCAGCTTAGGTAAGCTAACCTACGAGCAGTACGTC. This sequence encodes CASSLGKLTYEQYV.

This chain uses TRBV4-3 with TRBJ1-2, with a possible D match to TRBD1 (6 bases). There are 16 residues in the CDR3. Trimming shortened V by 0 bases and J by 6 bases, and 17 bases separated the two germline ends. Germline V lookup: CDR1 LGHNA, CDR2 YSLEER. The CDR3 reads CASSQDWTVTVDGYTF. Written as DNA, the CDR3 is TGCGCCAGCAGCCAAGATTGGACAGTGACGGTGGATGGCTACACCTTC.

The chain combines TRBV4-1 with TRBJ1-5, with D possibly TRBD1 on 5 matching bases. This CDR3 is built from 20 residues. V was clipped by 1 base and J by 0 bases, with 22 bases between them. Germline-derived CDR1 and CDR2 are MGHRA and YSYEKL. This chain's CDR3 is CASSQVGGVGRMYSNQPQHF. The CDR3 DNA sequence: TGCGCCAGCAGCCAAGTAGGAGGGGTCGGACGAATGTATAGCAATCAGCCCCAGCATTTT.

This clone came up once. The chain employs TRBV4-3 and TRBJ1-4; the match to TRBD1 covers 7 bases. This CDR3 is 15 amino acids long. The germline gives CDR1 LGHNA, CDR2 YSLEER. The V and J ends lost 0 bases and 5 bases, in that order; junction bases with no gene match: 3. In DNA, the CDR3 is TGCGCCAGCAGCCAAGAAGGGGGCGCGAATGAAAAACTGTTTTTT. Amino acid sequence: CASSQEGGANEKLFF.

A word on this clone: Other DNA sequences in the sample encode the same CDR3. The chain recombines TRBV7-2 with TRBJ1-1; TRBD1 agrees at 7 bases. CDR3 length equals 13 residues. Trimming removed 1 base from V and 5 bases from J; junction bases left unmatched: 1. Germline CDR1 is SGHTA and CDR2 is FQGNSA. The CDR3 loop is CASSLDRGTEAFF. The CDR3 nucleotides read TGTGCCAGCAGCTTAGACAGGGGAACTGAAGCTTTCTTT.

This clone was counted once. V gene TRBV6-6 combines with J gene TRBJ2-1; possible D gene TRBD2, 6 bases. Trimming removed 11 bases at V and 5 bases at J, with 19 bases between. There are 14 residues in the CDR3. Germline values: CDR1 MNHNY, CDR2 SVGAGI (reference sequence). Here the CDR3 reads CAAITGVNNNEQFF. In DNA, the CDR3 is TGTGCCGCTATCACGGGAGTCAATAACAATGAGCAGTTCTTC.